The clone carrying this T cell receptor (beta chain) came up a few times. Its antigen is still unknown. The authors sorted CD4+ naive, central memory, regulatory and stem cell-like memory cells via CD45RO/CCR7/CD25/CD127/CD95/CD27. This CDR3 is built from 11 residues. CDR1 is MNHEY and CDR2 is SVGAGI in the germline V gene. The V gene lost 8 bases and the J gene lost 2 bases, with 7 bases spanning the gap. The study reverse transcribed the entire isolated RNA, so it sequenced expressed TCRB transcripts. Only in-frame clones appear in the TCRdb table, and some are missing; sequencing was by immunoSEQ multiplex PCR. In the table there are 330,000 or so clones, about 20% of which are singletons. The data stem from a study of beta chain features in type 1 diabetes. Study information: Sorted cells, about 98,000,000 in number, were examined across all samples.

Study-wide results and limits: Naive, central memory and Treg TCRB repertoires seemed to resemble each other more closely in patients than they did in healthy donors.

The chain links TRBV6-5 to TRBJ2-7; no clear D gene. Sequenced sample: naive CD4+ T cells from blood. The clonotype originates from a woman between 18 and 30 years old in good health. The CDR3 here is CASAGPYEQYF. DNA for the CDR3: TGTGCCAGCGCTGGGCCCTACGAGCAGTACTTC.